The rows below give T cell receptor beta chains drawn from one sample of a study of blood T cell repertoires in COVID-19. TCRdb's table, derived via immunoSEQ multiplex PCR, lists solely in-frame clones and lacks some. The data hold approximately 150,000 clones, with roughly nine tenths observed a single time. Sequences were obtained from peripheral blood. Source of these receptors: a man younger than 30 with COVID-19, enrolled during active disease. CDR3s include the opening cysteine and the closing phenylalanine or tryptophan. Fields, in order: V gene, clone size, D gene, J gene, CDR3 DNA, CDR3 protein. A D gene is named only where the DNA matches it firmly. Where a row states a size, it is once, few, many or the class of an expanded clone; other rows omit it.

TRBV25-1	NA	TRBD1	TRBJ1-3	TGTGCCAGCAGTTCACCTGGGACAGAGGGAAACACCATATATTTT	CASSSPGTEGNTIYF
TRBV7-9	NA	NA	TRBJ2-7	TGTGCCAGCAGCTTCACCTACGAGCAGTACTTC	CASSFTYEQYF
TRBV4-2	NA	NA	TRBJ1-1	TGTGCCAGCAGCCAAGAACAGACAGGGAACACTGAAGCTTTCTTT	CASSQEQTGNTEAFF
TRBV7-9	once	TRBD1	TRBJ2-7	TGTGCCAGCAGCTTTTCCGGACAGGGGGCGTACGAGCAGTACTTC	CASSFSGQGAYEQYF
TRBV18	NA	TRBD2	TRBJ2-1	TGTGCCAGCTCACCTGGGACTAGCGGAGTTTACAATGAGCAGTTCTTC	CASSPGTSGVYNEQFF
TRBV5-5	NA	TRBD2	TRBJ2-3	TGTGCCAGCAGCATTAGGACTAGTGGCACAGATACGCAGTATTTT	CASSIRTSGTDTQYF
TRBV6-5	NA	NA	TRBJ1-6	TGTGCCAGCAGTTTGATAAAGGGGCGTTCACCCCTCCACTTT	CASSLIKGRSPLHF
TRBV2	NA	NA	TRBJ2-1	TGTGCCAGCAGTGAAGCTATAGGCAGGGCTGAGCAGTTCTTC	CASSEAIGRAEQFF
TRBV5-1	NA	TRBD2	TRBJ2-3	TGCGCCAGCAGCTTGGCCCTCGCGGGAGGATCAGATACGCAGTATTTT	CASSLALAGGSDTQYF
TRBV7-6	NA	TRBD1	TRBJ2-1	TGTGCCAGCAGCCCGGGACAGGGGTCATACAATGAGCAGTTCTTC	CASSPGQGSYNEQFF
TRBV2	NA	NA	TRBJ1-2	TGTGCCAGCAGTGAGGGCAGACTAAACTATGGCTACACCTTC	CASSEGRLNYGYTF
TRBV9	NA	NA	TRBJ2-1	TGTGCCAGCAGCCCCTGGCGGGGTTCCTACAATGAGCAGTTCTTC	CASSPWRGSYNEQFF
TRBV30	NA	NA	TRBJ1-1	TGTGCCTGGGGCGGGACTCAGTGGACTGAAGCTTTCTTT	CAWGGTQWTEAFF
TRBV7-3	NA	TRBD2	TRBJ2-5	TGTGCCAGCAGCTCAAACGGGGGGAGGTCTGAGACCCAGTACTTC	CASSSNGGRSETQYF
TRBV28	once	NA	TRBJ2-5	TGTGCCAGCATCGGGGGGACAGGCAGGTTGGAGACCCAGTACTTC	CASIGGTGRLETQYF
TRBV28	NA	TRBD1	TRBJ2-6	TGTGCCAGCAGTTGGGGACAGGGGGCTGGGGCCAACGTCCTGACTTTC	CASSWGQGAGANVLTF
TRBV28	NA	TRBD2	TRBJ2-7	TGTGCCAGCACTAATAATTGGGGGAGGGTCCACGAGCAGTACTTC	CASTNNWGRVHEQYF
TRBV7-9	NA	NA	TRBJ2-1	TGTGCCAGCAGCTTATATGGAGCTGAATCGGGAAATGAGCAGTTCTTC	CASSLYGAESGNEQFF
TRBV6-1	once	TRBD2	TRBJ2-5	TGTGCCAGCAGTGAAGCGCAGGAGGGGAGGGCCCAGTACTTC	CASSEAQEGRAQYF
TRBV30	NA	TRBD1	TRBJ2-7	TGTGCCTGGAGGGACAGGCAGACCTCCTACGAGCAGTACTTC	CAWRDRQTSYEQYF
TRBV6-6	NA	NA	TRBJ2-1	TGTGCCAGCAGCCTGGGACACCCAAATGAGCAGTTCTTC	CASSLGHPNEQFF
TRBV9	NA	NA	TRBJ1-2	TGTGCCAGCAGCCTCAGGGGATCCGGAAGGGCACACCTCGGGCACACCTTC	CASSLRGSGRAHLGHTF
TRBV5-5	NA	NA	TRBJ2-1	TGTGCCACCCGACAGGCCAATGAGCAGTTCTTC	CATRQANEQFF
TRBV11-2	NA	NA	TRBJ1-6	TGTGCCAGCAGCTCGACAGGCACGTGGGCCCTCCACTTT	CASSSTGTWALHF
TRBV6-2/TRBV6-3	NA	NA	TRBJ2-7	TGTGCCAGCAGTTACTCGTCGGGCAGGGTCCACGAGCAGTACTTC	CASSYSSGRVHEQYF